The present entry profiles one TCR beta chain with its context. The data belong to a study of Graves' ophthalmopathy and Graves' hyperthyroidism. The V gene end was trimmed by 3 bases and the J gene end by 0 bases; junction bases not matched to a gene: 5. CDR1 SGHVS and CDR2 FQNEAQ come from the germline V gene. CDR3 length: 17 residues. The sequenced template was RNA, covering the TCR beta CDR3 region. The authors performed first-round RT-PCR with HTBI primers and then a second-round multiplex PCR. TCRdb re-called the multiplex PCR reads through MiXCR, storing one row per CDR3 protein. Of around 1,000,000 distinct CDR3 sequences detected, 35% to 45% appear once; the ten largest clones hold approximately 12%.

This TCR derives from an adult man with Graves' hyperthyroidism. The V gene is TRBV7-8, the J gene TRBJ1-3; TRBD1 agrees at 10 bases. The sequencing sample was made of peripheral blood or thyroid tissue (not recorded which). The CDR3 DNA sequence: TGTGCCAGCAGCTTGGGACAGGGGCTTCACTCTGGAAACACCATATATTTT. Translated, it gives CASSLGQGLHSGNTIYF.